Shown below are 32 T cell receptor beta chains from a single sample sequenced in a study of cytomegalovirus exposure and HLA in healthy donors. Amplification used 60 Vbeta primers and 13 Jbeta primers. Here immunoSEQ multiplex PCR was the method, and the copy in TCRdb shows in-frame clones only, minus some. The repertoire holds roughly 160,000 clones, around 77% seen once, with more than 2% in the top ten. The sequenced sample was PBMCs. The origin of the receptors is a man aged 50-59 years in good health and CMV-seropositive.

This clone was found a few times. Mismatch with germline at one junction end may stem from a read error. The chain employs TRBV7-7 and TRBJ2-2; possible D gene TRBD1, 5 bases. The CDR3 extends over 14 amino acids. The germline V gene encodes CDR1 SSHAT and CDR2 FNYEAQ (reference sequence). The CDR3 protein is CASSTAGSTGELFF. The CDR3 DNA is TGTGCTAGCAGCACAGCAGGGTCGACCGGGGAGCTGTTTTTT. Drawing the rest from reference TRBV7-7 and TRBJ2-2, the complete variable domain is GAGVSQSPRYKVTKRGQDVTLRCDPISSHATLYWYQQALGQGPEFLTYFNYEAQPDKSGLPSDRFSAERPEGSISTLTIQRTEQRDSAMYRCASSTAGSTGELFFGEGSRLTVL.

The CDR3: CASSLAGGQETQYF. CDR3 coding DNA: TGTGCCAGCAGTCTAGCGGGGGGGCAAGAGACCCAGTACTTC. This sequence joins TRBV28 and TRBJ2-5; 12 bases are shared with TRBD2. This CDR3 is built from 14 residues. With 5 bases clipped from V and 2 bases from J, the junction kept 0 bases outside the gene matches. In germline, CDR1 is MDHEN, CDR2 SYDVKM.

The J gene is TRBJ2-5, the V gene TRBV2, with 7 bases fitting TRBD1. The DNA end lines up better with TRBJ2-7; the J call may be wrong. Per the germline V gene, CDR1 is SNHLY and CDR2 is FYNNEI. This CDR3 has 13 amino acids. The CDR3: CASTIDRVYEQYF. In DNA, the CDR3 is TGTGCCAGCACCATCGACAGGGTCTACGAGCAGTACTTC.

J is TRBJ1-1 and V is TRBV29-1, with D unresolved. Germline V gives CDR1 SQVTM, CDR2 ANQGSEA. The V end was cut by 6 bases, the J end by 1 base, with 9 bases between. The CDR3 totals 12 residues. The CDR3 nucleotides are TGCAGCGTGGCCAGACAGAACACTGAAGCTTTCTTT. This sequence encodes CSVARQNTEAFF.

This chain connects TRBV6-5 to TRBJ2-1; TRBD2 aligns across 8 bases. Germline trimming cut 2 bases from V and 4 bases from J; bases unmatched to any gene: 7. CDR1 is MNHEY and CDR2 is SVGAGI in the germline V gene. The CDR3 extends over 16 amino acids. CDR3 DNA sequence: TGTGCCAGCAGTTACAGCCGGGGGGGCCTTTACAATGAGCAGTTCTTC. It is translated as CASSYSRGGLYNEQFF.

This clone was picked up a small number of times. The rearrangement links TRBV6-1 to TRBJ1-2, with 7 nucleotides matching TRBD1. The germline gives CDR1 MNHNS, CDR2 SASEGT. This CDR3 is 15 amino acids long. Trimming cost V 2 bases and J 4 bases; bases outside gene matches: 7. The CDR3 DNA reads as TGTGCCAGCAGTGAACGACAGGGAACTCCCTATGGCTACACCTTC. This gives the protein CASSERQGTPYGYTF.

This clone showed up just once. The CDR3, as DNA: TGCGCCAGCAGCGCTCCCGGGACAGGGGGTGAAAAACTGTTTTTT. Encoded protein: CASSAPGTGGEKLFF. The V call is TRBV4-3, the J call TRBJ1-4; TRBD1 aligns across 11 bases. The germline CDR1 and CDR2 sequences are LGHNA and YSLEER. The V segment lost 5 bases and the J segment 7 bases; nucleotides outside the gene matches: 6. CDR3 length: 15 residues.

The chain couples TRBV4-2 to TRBJ2-7, with D perhaps matching TRBD2 (5 bases). V lost 2 bases and J lost 3, with 11 bases in between. Germline lookup yields CDR1 LGHNA and CDR2 YNFKEQ. This CDR3 has 14 amino acids. CDR3 bases: TGTGCCAGCAGCCAAAGGGAGTTGGGCTACGAGCAGTACTTC. Encoded protein: CASSQRELGYEQYF.

This clone was detected only once. The rearrangement links TRBV28 to TRBJ2-7, with D perhaps TRBD1 (6 bases). V was pared by 5 bases and J by 0 bases, with 14 bases between. Per germline, CDR1 MDHEN and CDR2 SYDVKM. CDR3 size: 15 residues. CDR3 DNA: TGTGCCAGCAGTGACCAGGGGTTCCCCTCCTACGAGCAGTACTTC. It encodes CASSDQGFPSYEQYF.

The V and J genes are TRBV27 and TRBJ2-7; 9 bases fit TRBD1. The germline V gene has CDR1 MNHEY and CDR2 SMNVEV (reference sequence). V was pared by 6 bases and J by 3 bases, with 9 bases of the junction left unmatched. This CDR3 is 15 amino acids long. The CDR3 nucleotides are TGTGCCAGCAGCAAACCGGGGACAGGGAACTACGAGCAGTACTTC. It specifies CASSKPGTGNYEQYF.

This chain joins TRBV5-8 and TRBJ2-7, with 8 bases matching TRBD2. With V trimmed by 2 bases and J by 0 bases, 7 bases remained unmatched. CDR3 size: 16 residues. Germline V gene sequence: CDR1 SGHTS, CDR2 YDEGEE. For the CDR3, the DNA is TGTGCCAGCAGCTTTCCGGGGGGGCTGATCTCCTACGAGCAGTACTTC. Translating it yields CASSFPGGLISYEQYF.

The CDR3 protein is CASSPSPAYEQYF. The CDR3 DNA follows: TGTGCCAGCAGCCCCTCCCCGGCCTACGAGCAGTACTTC. The chain combines TRBV14 with TRBJ2-7; D is uncertain. Germline CDR1 SGHDN, CDR2 FVKESK. The CDR3 is 13 residues long. Trimming took 4 bases from V and 2 from J, leaving 9 bases between them.

This clone was detected a few times. This rearrangement joins TRBV6-1 to TRBJ2-7, with 10 bases lining up with TRBD2. The CDR3 is 14 amino acids. Germline CDR1 MNHNS, CDR2 SASEGT. V dropped 9 bases and J dropped 2; count of bases not matched to a gene: 7. This CDR3 reads CASILAGSTYEQYF. DNA for the CDR3: TGTGCCAGTATACTAGCGGGGTCGACCTACGAGCAGTACTTC.

On this clone: At one boundary the junction diverges from the germline segment, which might be a read error. The chain joins TRBV7-7 to TRBJ2-5, with D possibly TRBD2 on 6 matching bases. The CDR3 loop spans 15 amino acids. CDR1 and CDR2 from the germline V gene are SSHAT and FNYEAQ (reference sequence). CDR3 amino acids: CASSYRPGVGETQYF. CDR3 nucleotides: TGTGCTAGCAGCTATCGACCGGGGGTGGGAGAGACCCAGTACTTC.

The J gene is TRBJ1-1, the V gene TRBV11-2; 7 bases map to TRBD1. J was trimmed by 13 bases and V by 6 bases; bases with no gene match: 11. Germline lookup yields CDR1 SGHAT and CDR2 FQNNGV. CDR3 size: 12 residues. This CDR3 reads CASSSRQGGVFF. CDR3 nucleotides: TGTGCCAGCAGTTCTCGACAGGGAGGAGTTTTCTTT. Full variable domain (remainder filled in from reference TRBV11-2 and TRBJ1-1): EAGVAQSPRYKIIEKRQSVAFWCNPISGHATLYWYQQILGQGPKLLIQFQNNGVVDDSQLPKDRFSAERLKGVDSTLKIQPAKLEDSAVYLCASSSRQGGVFFGQGTRLTVV.

J is TRBJ2-1 and V is TRBV27; 8 nucleotides line up with TRBD2. J was trimmed by 1 base and V by 7 bases; bases with no gene match: 6. CDR3 length: 15 residues. Germline-derived CDR1 and CDR2 are MNHEY and SMNVEV (reference sequence). In DNA, the CDR3 is TGTGCCAGCAACCGGGGGGGGATATCCTACAATGAGCAGTTCTTC. Amino acids: CASNRGGISYNEQFF.

The chain recombines TRBV2 with TRBJ2-3, with 7 bases that match TRBD1. The germline V gene encodes CDR1 SNHLY and CDR2 FYNNEI. Trimming at V came to 9 bases and at J to 1 base, leaving 16 bases not matched to a gene. The CDR3 has 17 residues. CDR3 coding DNA: TGTGCCAGTCCGTTGAGGGGGCAGGGTTTCGGCACAGATACGCAGTATTTT. It encodes CASPLRGQGFGTDTQYF.

The rearrangement uses TRBV5-1 and TRBJ1-3, with TRBD1 identical over 7 bases. Germline V gene lookup returns CDR1 SGHRS and CDR2 YFSETQ. This CDR3 spans 15 amino acids. J was trimmed by 4 bases and V by 5 bases; bases with no gene match: 9. CDR3 nucleotide sequence: TGCGCCAGCAGTAGGGGACAGCCTGCCGGAAACACCATATATTTT. Protein sequence: CASSRGQPAGNTIYF. The complete variable domain, with remaining parts taken from reference TRBV5-1 and TRBJ1-3, reads KAGVTQTPRYLIKTRGQQVTLSCSPISGHRSVSWYQQTPGQGLQFLFEYFSETQRNKGNFPGRFSGRQFSNSRSEMNVSTLELGDSALYLCASSRGQPAGNTIYFGEGSWLTVV.

V is TRBV4-1 and J is TRBJ2-7; D gene uncertain. Germline CDR1 MGHRA, CDR2 YSYEKL. V lost 1 base and J 6 bases, leaving 19 bases between the germline ends. The CDR3 contains 16 residues. The CDR3 protein is CASSQGAIMRYGEQYF. The CDR3 bases are TGCGCCAGCAGCCAAGGTGCCATCATGAGATACGGCGAGCAGTACTTC.

This sequence joins TRBV12-5 and TRBJ2-3; 10 nucleotides line up with TRBD2. Germline CDR1 is LGHNT and CDR2 is FRNRAP. V gave up 7 bases and J gave up 6 bases; unmatched junction bases: 16. This CDR3 has 17 residues. DNA of the CDR3: TGTGCTAGTGCCTTTGATCGAGCGGGGGGGCCAGTGGATACGCAGTATTTT. Translation: CASAFDRAGGPVDTQYF.

The V call is TRBV29-1, the J call TRBJ1-2, with D perhaps TRBD1 (5 bases). The CDR3 consists of 12 residues. V shed 4 bases and J shed 4 bases, with 10 bases lying between them. Germline V lookup: CDR1 SQVTM, CDR2 ANQGSEA. The CDR3 DNA is TGCAGCGTTGGGGGGGAATCCTATGGCTACACCTTC. Its translation is CSVGGESYGYTF.

The chain is built from TRBV10-1 and TRBJ2-7; 8 bases fit TRBD1. The germline V gene has CDR1 WNHNN and CDR2 SYGVQD (reference sequence). This CDR3 is built from 15 residues. Trimming removed 6 bases from V and 3 bases from J; junction bases left unmatched: 10. CDR3 in amino acids: CASSAGRTGNYEQYF. The CDR3 DNA reads as TGCGCCAGCAGCGCCGGTAGGACAGGGAACTACGAGCAGTACTTC.

The chain has TRBV9 and TRBJ1-3, with 7 bases identical to TRBD1. J gave up 0 bases and V 4 bases, and 4 bases lay outside the gene matches. The CDR3 runs 15 residues. Germline V lookup: CDR1 SGDLS, CDR2 YYNGEE. CDR3 nucleotides: TGTGCCAGCAGCCTGGGGACAGCCTCTGGAAACACCATATATTTT. Encoded protein: CASSLGTASGNTIYF.

V is TRBV6-5 and J is TRBJ2-1; D unresolved. The CDR3 is made up of 12 amino acids. The germline gives CDR1 MNHEY, CDR2 SVGAGI. Trimming took 6 bases from V and 8 from J, leaving 11 bases between them. The CDR3 sequence: CASSRLRDEQFF. The CDR3 nucleotides are TGTGCCAGCAGCCGCTTACGGGATGAGCAGTTCTTC.

This clone is a singleton in its sample. The chain uses TRBV19 and TRBJ2-3, with TRBD2 matching 9 bases. This CDR3 region has 15 residues. Germline V gene sequence: CDR1 LNHDA, CDR2 SQIVND (reference sequence). Trimming cost V 7 bases and J 6 bases; bases outside gene matches: 11. The CDR3 loop reads CASTAGGAFTDTQYF. The CDR3 region has the DNA TGTGCCAGTACCGCGGGGGGGGCCTTTACCGATACGCAGTATTTT.

The V and J genes are TRBV27 and TRBJ2-5, with D possibly matching TRBD1 (6 bases). The DNA end favors TRBJ2-7, so the J call may be wrong. The CDR3 is 13 residues long. Germline values: CDR1 MNHEY, CDR2 SMNVEV (reference sequence). CDR3 DNA sequence: TGTGCCAGCTCCGGGACCAGGGGTAACGAGCAGTACTTC. The encoded protein is CASSGTRGNEQYF.

This clone was observed a few times. The chain links TRBV9 to TRBJ1-1, with a tentative D call TRBD1 (6 bases). Germline V lookup: CDR1 SGDLS, CDR2 YYNGEE. The CDR3 contains 14 residues. The V end lost 1 base, the J end lost 5 bases, and 12 bases lay between the germline ends. The CDR3 bases are TGTGCCAGCAGCGTAACAGGGATCGGGACTGAAGCTTTCTTT. Residues: CASSVTGIGTEAFF.

V is TRBV5-4 and J is TRBJ1-6, with D perhaps TRBD1 (6 bases). The CDR3 length is 15 residues. The V end lost 0 bases, the J end lost 6 bases, and 10 bases lay between the germline ends. Looked up from germline, CDR1 is SGHNT and CDR2 is YYREEE (reference sequence). DNA for the CDR3: TGTGCCAGCAGCTTGGTAGGGGGGGTTAATTCACCCCTCCACTTT. Translation: CASSLVGGVNSPLHF.

The chain has TRBV30 and TRBJ2-3; 9 positions match TRBD2. Germline V gives CDR1 GTSNPN, CDR2 SVGIG (reference sequence). This CDR3 contains 13 residues. V lost 1 base, J lost 5 bases, and 1 base stayed unmatched. CDR3 sequence: CAWSEAGGDTQYF. CDR3 nucleotide sequence: TGTGCCTGGAGTGAAGCGGGGGGAGATACGCAGTATTTT.

This clone turned up a few times. This chain uses TRBV2 with TRBJ1-2; 11 bases are shared with TRBD1. CDR1 SNHLY and CDR2 FYNNEI come from the germline V gene. V gave up 6 bases and J gave up 6 bases; unmatched junction bases: 6. The CDR3 is made up of 14 amino acids. CDR3 sequence: CASSWTGGSNGYTF. Here the CDR3 DNA reads TGTGCCAGCAGCTGGACAGGGGGCTCAAATGGCTACACCTTC.

This clone was seen just once. The chain joins TRBV30 to TRBJ2-5, with 12 bases lining up with TRBD1. This CDR3 comprises 18 residues. Germline assignment: CDR1 GTSNPN and CDR2 SVGIG (reference sequence). The V and J ends lost 5 bases and 5 bases, in that order; junction bases with no gene match: 18. CDR3 DNA: TGTGCCTGGGGTCCTGGGACAGGGGGCTTTGGAAGTTTGGAGACCCAGTACTTC. Translating gives CAWGPGTGGFGSLETQYF.

The rearrangement joins TRBV4-3 to TRBJ1-5; D remains ambiguous. The V and J ends lost 0 bases and 7 bases respectively, with 7 bases between them. This CDR3 region has 13 residues. CDR1 is LGHNA and CDR2 is YSLEER in the germline V gene. The CDR3: CASSQDLRQPQHF. The CDR3 DNA is TGCGCCAGCAGCCAAGATCTTAGACAGCCCCAGCATTTT.